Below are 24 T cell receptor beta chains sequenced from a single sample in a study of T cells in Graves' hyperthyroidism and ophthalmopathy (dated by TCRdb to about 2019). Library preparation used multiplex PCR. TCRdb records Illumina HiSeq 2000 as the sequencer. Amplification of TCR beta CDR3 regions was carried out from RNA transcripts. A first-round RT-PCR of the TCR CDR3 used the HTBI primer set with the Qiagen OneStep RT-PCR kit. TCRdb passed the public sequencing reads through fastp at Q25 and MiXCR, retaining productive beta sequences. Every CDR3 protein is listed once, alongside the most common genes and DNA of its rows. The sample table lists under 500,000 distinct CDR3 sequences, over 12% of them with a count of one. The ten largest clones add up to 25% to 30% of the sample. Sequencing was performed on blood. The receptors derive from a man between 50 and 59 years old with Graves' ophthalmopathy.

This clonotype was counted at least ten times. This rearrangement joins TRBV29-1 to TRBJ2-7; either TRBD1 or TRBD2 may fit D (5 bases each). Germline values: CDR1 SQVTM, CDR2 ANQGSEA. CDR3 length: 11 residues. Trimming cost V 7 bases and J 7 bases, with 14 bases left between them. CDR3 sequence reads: CSGVDWGEQYF. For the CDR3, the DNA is TGCAGCGGTGTGGACTGGGGGGAGCAGTACTTC.

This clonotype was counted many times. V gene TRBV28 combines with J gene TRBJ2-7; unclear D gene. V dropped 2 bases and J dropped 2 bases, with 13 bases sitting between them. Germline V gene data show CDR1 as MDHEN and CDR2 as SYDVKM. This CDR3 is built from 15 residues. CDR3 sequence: CASSLPGSRPYEQYF. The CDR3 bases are TGTGCCAGCAGTTTACCAGGTAGCCGTCCCTACGAGCAGTACTTC.

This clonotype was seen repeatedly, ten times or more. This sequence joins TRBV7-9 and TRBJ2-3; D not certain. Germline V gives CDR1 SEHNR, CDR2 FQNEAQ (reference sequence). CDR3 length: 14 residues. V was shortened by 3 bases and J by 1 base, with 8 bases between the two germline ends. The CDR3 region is CASSFSLRTDTQYF. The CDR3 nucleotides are TGTGCCAGCAGCTTCTCCCTGCGCACAGATACGCAGTATTTT. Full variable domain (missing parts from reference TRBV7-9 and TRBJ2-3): DTGVSQNPRHKITKRGQNVTFRCDPISEHNRLYWYRQTLGQGPEFLTYFQNEAQLEKSRLLSDRFSAERPKGSFSTLEIQRTEQGDSAMYLCASSFSLRTDTQYFGPGTRLTVL.

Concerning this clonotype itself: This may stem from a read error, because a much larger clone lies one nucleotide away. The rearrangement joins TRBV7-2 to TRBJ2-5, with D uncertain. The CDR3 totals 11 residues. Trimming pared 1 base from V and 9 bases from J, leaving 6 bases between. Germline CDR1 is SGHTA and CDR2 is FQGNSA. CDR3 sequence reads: CASSLVEAQYF. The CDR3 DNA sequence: TGTGCCAGCAGCTTAGTCGAGGCCCAGTACTTC.

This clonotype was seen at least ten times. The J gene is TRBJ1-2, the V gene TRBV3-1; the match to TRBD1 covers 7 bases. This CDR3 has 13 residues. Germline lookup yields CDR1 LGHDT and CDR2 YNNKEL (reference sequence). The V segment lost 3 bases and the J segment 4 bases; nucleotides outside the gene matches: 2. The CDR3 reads CASSQTGIYGYTF. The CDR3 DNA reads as TGTGCCAGCAGCCAGACAGGGATCTATGGCTACACCTTC.

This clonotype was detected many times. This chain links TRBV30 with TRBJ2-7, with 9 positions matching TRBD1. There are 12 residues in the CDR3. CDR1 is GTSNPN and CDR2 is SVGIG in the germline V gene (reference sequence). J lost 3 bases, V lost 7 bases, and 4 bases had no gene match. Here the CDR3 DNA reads TGTGCCTCGGGACAGGGACACTACGAGCAGTACTTC. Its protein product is CASGQGHYEQYF.

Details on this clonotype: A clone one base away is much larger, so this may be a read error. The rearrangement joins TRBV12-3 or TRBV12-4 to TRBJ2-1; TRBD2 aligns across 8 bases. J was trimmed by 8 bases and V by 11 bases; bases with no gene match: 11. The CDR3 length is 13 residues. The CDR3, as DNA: TGTGCCGCCGGGACTAGGGCGCGCTATGAGCAGTTCTTC. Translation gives CAAGTRARYEQFF.

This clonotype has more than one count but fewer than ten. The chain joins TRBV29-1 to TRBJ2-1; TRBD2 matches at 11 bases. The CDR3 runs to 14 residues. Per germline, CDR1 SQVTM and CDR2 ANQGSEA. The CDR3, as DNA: TGCACCAGACTAGCGGGACCCACCAGCAATGAGCAGTTCTTC. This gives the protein CTRLAGPTSNEQFF.

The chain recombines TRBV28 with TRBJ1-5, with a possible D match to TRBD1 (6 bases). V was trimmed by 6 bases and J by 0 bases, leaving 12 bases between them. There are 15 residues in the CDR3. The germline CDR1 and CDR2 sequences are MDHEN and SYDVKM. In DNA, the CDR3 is TGTGCCAGCAGAAGGACAGTAGATAGCAATCAGCCCCAGCATTTT. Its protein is CASRRTVDSNQPQHF.

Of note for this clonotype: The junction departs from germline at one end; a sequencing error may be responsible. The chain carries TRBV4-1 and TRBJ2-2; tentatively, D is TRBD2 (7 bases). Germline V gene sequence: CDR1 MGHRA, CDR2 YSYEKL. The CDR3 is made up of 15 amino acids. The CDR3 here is CASNQQGGMVGELFF. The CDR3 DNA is TGCGCCAGCAACCAACAGGGAGGGATGGTCGGGGAGCTGTTTTTT.

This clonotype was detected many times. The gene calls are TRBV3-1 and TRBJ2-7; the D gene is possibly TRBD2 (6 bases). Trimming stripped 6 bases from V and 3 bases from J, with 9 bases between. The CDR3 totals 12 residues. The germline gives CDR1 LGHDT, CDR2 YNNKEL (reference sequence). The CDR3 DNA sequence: TGTGCCAGCAGTCGGGGGATCTACGAGCAGTACTTC. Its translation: CASSRGIYEQYF.

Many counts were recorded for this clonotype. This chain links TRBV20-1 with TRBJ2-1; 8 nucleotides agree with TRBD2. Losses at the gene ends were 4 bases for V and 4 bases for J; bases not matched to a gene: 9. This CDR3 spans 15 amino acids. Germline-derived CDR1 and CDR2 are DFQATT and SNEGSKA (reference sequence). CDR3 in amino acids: CSAKDSGTSYNEQFF. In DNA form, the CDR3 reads TGCAGTGCTAAGGATTCCGGGACTAGTTACAATGAGCAGTTCTTC.

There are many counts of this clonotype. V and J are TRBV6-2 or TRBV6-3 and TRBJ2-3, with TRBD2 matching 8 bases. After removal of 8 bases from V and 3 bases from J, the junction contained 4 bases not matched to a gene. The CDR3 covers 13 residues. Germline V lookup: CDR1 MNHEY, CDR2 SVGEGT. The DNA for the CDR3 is TGTGCCAGCTTACTAGCGGAAACAGATACGCAGTATTTT. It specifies CASLLAETDTQYF.

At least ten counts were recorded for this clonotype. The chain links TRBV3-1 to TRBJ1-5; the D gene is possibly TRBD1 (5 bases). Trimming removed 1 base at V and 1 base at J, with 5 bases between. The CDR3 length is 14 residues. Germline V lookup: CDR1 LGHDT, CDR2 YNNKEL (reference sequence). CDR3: CASSQGGSNQPQHF. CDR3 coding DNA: TGTGCCAGCAGCCAAGGGGGGAGCAATCAGCCCCAGCATTTT.

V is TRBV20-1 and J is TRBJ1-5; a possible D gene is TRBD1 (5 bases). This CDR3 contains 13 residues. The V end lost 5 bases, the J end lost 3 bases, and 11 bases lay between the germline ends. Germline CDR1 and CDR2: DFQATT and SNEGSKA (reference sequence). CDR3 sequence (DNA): TGCAGTGCTCCTCGGGGGGTCAATCAGCCCCAGCATTTT. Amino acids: CSAPRGVNQPQHF.

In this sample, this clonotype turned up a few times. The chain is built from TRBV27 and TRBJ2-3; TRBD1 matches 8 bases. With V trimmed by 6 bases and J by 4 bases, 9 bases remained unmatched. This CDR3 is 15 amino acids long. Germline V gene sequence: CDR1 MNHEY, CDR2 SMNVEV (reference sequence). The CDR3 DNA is TGTGCCAGCAGGCCTGGACAGGGAAGGTCAGATACGCAGTATTTT. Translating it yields CASRPGQGRSDTQYF.

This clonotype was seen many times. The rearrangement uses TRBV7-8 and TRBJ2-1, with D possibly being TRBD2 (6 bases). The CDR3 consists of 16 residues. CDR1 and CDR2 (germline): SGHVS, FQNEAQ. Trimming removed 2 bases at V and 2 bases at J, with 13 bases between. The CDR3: CASSLRRGLPYNEQFF. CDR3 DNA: TGTGCCAGCAGCTTACGCCGGGGACTGCCCTACAATGAGCAGTTCTTC.

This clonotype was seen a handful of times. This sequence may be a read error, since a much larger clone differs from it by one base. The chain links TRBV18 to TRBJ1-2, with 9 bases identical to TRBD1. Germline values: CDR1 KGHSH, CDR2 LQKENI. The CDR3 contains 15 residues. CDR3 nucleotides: TGTGCCAGCTCATCACCGCGGGGACAGGGCTATGGCTACACCTTC. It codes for CASSSPRGQGYGYTF.

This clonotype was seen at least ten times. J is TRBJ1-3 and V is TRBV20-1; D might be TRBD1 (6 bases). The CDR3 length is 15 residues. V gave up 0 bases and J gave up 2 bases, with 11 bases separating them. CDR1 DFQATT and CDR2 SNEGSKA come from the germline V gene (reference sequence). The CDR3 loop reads CSARDAAGAGNTIYF. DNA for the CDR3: TGCAGTGCTAGAGATGCAGCAGGGGCTGGAAACACCATATATTTT.

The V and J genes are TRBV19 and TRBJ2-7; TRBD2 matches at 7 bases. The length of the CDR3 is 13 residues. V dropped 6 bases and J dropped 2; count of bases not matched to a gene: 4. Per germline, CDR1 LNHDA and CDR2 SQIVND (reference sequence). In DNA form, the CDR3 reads TGTGCCAGTAGAGGAGCGGGGCCCTACGAGCAGTACTTC. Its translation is CASRGAGPYEQYF.

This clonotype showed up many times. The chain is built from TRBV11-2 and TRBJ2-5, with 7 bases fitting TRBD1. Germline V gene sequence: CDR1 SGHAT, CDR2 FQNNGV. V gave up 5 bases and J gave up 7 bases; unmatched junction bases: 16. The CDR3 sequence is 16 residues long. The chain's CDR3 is CASSALGTVRAGTQYF. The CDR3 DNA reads TGTGCCAGCAGCGCCTTAGGGACAGTCCGAGCCGGGACCCAGTACTTC.

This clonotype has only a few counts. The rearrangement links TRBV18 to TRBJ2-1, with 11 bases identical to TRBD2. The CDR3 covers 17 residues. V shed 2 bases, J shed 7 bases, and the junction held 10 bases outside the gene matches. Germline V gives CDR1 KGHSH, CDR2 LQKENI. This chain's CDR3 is CASSPTPLAGDGNEQFF. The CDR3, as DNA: TGTGCCAGCTCACCAACCCCACTAGCGGGGGATGGGAATGAGCAGTTCTTC.

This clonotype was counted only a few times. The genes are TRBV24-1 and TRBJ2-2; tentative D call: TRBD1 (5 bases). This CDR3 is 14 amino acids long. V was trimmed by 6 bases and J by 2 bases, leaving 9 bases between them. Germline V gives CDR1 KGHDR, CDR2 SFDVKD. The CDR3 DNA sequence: TGTGCCACCAGTCTGGGGCCTAACACCGGGGAGCTGTTTTTT. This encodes CATSLGPNTGELFF.

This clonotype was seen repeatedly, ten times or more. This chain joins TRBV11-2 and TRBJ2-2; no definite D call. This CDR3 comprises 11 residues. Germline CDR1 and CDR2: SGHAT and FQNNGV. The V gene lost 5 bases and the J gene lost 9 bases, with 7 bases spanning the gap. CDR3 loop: CASSQIRELFF. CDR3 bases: TGTGCCAGCAGCCAGATCCGGGAGCTGTTTTTT.